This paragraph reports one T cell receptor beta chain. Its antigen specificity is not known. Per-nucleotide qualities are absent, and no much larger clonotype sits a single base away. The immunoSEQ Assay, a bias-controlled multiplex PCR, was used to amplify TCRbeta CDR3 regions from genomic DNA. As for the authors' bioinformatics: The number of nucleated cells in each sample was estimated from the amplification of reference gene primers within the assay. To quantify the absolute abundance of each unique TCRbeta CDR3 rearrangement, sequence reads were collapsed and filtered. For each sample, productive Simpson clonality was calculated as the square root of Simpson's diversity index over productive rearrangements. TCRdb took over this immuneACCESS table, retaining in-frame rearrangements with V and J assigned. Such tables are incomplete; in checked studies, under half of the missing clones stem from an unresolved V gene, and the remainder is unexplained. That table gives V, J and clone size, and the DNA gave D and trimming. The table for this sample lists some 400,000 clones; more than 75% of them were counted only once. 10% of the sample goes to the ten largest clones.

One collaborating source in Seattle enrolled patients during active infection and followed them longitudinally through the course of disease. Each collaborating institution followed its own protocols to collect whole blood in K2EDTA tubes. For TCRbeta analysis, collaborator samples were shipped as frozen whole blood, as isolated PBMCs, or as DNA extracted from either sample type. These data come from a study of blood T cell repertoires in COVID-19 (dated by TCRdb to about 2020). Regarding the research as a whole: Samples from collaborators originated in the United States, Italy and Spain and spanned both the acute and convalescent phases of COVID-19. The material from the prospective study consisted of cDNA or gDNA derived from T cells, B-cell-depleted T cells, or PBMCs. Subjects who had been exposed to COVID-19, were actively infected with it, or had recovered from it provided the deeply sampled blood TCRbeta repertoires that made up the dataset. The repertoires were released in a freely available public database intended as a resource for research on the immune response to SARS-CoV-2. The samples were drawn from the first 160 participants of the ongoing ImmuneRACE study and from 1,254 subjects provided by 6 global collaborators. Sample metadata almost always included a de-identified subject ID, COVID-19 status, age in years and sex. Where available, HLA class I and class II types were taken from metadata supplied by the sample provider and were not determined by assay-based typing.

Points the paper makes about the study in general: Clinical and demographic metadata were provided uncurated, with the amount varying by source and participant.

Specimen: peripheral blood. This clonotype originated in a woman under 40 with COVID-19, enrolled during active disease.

The DNA reads as follows: TGTGCCAGCAGTTACCGGAATAGCGGATACGAGCAGTACTTC. This sequence encodes CASSYRNSGYEQYF. The V and J segments used are TRBV6-5 and TRBJ2-7, with TRBD2 as a weak D call on 6 bases. Looking up the germline V gene yields CDR1 MNHEY and CDR2 SVGAGI. Inclusive of the bounding cysteine and phenylalanine, the CDR3 is 14 residues long. Kept here is only the CDR3 DNA, which spans 42 bases and is read in frame from base 1. The V and J ends are trimmed by 2 bases and 4 bases, leaving 12 bases between them.